The next 30 T cell receptor beta chains were all read from a single sample in a study of blood T cells in healthy people across ages. It was with a sample-barcoded 5' primer and a J-beta primer mix that a second PCR of about 6 to 11 cycles was run. TCRdb reprocessed the 5' RACE reads via MiXCR and lists one record per CDR3 protein. The data hold some 860,000 distinct CDR3 sequences, with more than 55% observed a single time. The sequenced material came from blood. The receptors come from a man in his forties or fifties in good health.

The chain uses TRBV6-2 or TRBV6-3 and TRBJ2-3; TRBD2 agrees at 8 bases. V shed 1 base and J 2 bases; nucleotides not matched to a gene: 11. Germline V gene sequence: CDR1 MNHEY, CDR2 SVGEGT. The length of the CDR3 is 18 residues. This CDR3 is CASSYFTNSGKATDTQYF. The CDR3 DNA follows: TGTGCCAGCAGTTACTTCACCAATAGCGGGAAGGCCACAGATACGCAGTATTTT.

Only a few counts were recorded for this clonotype. The chain combines TRBV27 with TRBJ2-7; D ambiguous. Germline assignment: CDR1 MNHEY and CDR2 SMNVEV (reference sequence). This CDR3 region has 14 residues. Deletions cut 3 bases from V and 0 bases from J, with 9 bases between. CDR3 loop: CASSFGQTSYEQYF. CDR3 nucleotides: TGTGCCAGCAGTTTTGGCCAAACCTCCTACGAGCAGTACTTC.

Concerning this clonotype itself: This sequence may be a read error, since a much larger clone differs from it by one base. CDR3 DNA: TGTGTCACTTCGACAGGCTCCGAAGGCTACACCTTC. It codes for CVTSTGSEGYTF. V usage is TRBV7-6 and J usage is TRBJ1-2; D may be TRBD1 (6 bases). Germline-derived CDR1 and CDR2 are SGHVS and FNYEAQ. There are 12 residues in the CDR3.

This clonotype was counted a few times. The chain employs TRBV27 and TRBJ1-2; D remains unclear. The CDR3 covers 15 residues. Trimming pared 5 bases from V and 4 bases from J, leaving 17 bases between. Germline V lookup: CDR1 MNHEY, CDR2 SMNVEV (reference sequence). DNA of the CDR3: TGTGCCAGCAGTCCCGGGGTCTCCGGCAGCTATGGCTACACCTTC. Its protein is CASSPGVSGSYGYTF.

The V gene is TRBV6-5, the J gene TRBJ1-2; D is unresolved. Per germline, CDR1 MNHEY and CDR2 SVGAGI. CDR3 length: 12 residues. V was clipped by 6 bases and J by 6 bases, with 11 bases between them. The CDR3 here is CASRRPMNGYTF. The CDR3, as DNA: TGTGCCAGCAGGCGGCCTATGAATGGCTACACCTTC.

J is TRBJ2-5 and V is TRBV9; TRBD2 agrees at 9 bases. The CDR3 has 15 amino acids. V was pared by 0 bases and J by 5 bases, with 5 bases of the junction left unmatched. Germline CDR1 is SGDLS and CDR2 is YYNGEE. CDR3: CASSVGSGRGETQYF. The CDR3 region has the DNA TGTGCCAGCAGCGTAGGTAGCGGGAGAGGTGAGACCCAGTACTTC.

For this clonotype: One junction end disagrees with the germline gene, perhaps due to a read error. This chain uses TRBV27 with TRBJ1-2; D not resolved. CDR3 length: 12 amino acids. The germline V gene has CDR1 MNHEY and CDR2 SMNVEV (reference sequence). The CDR3, as DNA: TGTGCCAGCAGTGGGAACTTCTATGGTTACACCTTC. It codes for CASSGNFYGYTF.

On this clonotype itself: The junction departs from the called germline gene at one end, perhaps through a read error. The chain recombines TRBV24-1 with TRBJ2-1, with D hard to call. The germline gives CDR1 KGHDR, CDR2 SFDVKD. The CDR3 is 17 residues long. The CDR3 nucleotides are TGTGCCACCAGTGATTCTCCCGGGCGAGTTTCCTACAATGAGCAGTTCTTT. Encoded protein: CATSDSPGRVSYNEQFF.

The chain recombines TRBV6-5 with TRBJ2-1; D not resolved. V shed 0 bases and J shed 6 bases, with 6 bases lying between them. The CDR3 is 13 amino acids. Germline V lookup: CDR1 MNHEY, CDR2 SVGAGI. In DNA form, the CDR3 reads TGTGCCAGCAGTTACTCCTATTTCAATGAGCAGTTCTTC. Amino acid sequence: CASSYSYFNEQFF.

The chain uses TRBV12-3 or TRBV12-4 and TRBJ1-5; TRBD1 is a possible D gene (5 bases). This CDR3 contains 16 residues. V lost 2 bases and J 0 bases, leaving 11 bases between the germline ends. The CDR3 loop reads CASSLWGFDSNQPQHF. In nucleotides, the CDR3 is TGTGCCAGCAGTTTATGGGGGTTTGATAGCAATCAGCCCCAGCATTTT.

The chain couples TRBV27 to TRBJ2-5; 11 positions match TRBD2. The CDR3 is made up of 19 amino acids. V gave up 3 bases and J gave up 2 bases; unmatched junction bases: 14. From germline, CDR1 is MNHEY and CDR2 SMNVEV (reference sequence). Here the CDR3 DNA reads TGTGCCAGCAGTTTGGGTGGGGTCATAGCGGGAGGGATGCAAGAGACCCAGTACTTC. Protein: CASSLGGVIAGGMQETQYF.

The rearrangement joins TRBV7-9 to TRBJ1-5, with no clear D. The CDR3 sequence is 14 residues long. CDR1 SEHNR and CDR2 FQNEAQ come from the germline V gene (reference sequence). The V and J ends lost 7 bases and 5 bases respectively, with 15 bases between them. The CDR3 region has the DNA TGTGCCAGCACCCCGTTCGAGCTAGATCAGCCCCAGCATTTT. Its translation: CASTPFELDQPQHF.

The chain combines TRBV5-1 with TRBJ2-5; TRBD2 might be the D (5 bases). This CDR3 spans 16 amino acids. Trimming pared 4 bases from V and 5 bases from J, leaving 21 bases between. Germline V lookup: CDR1 SGHRS, CDR2 YFSETQ. The DNA for the CDR3 is TGCGCCAGCAGCCCCTTTTTGGGGAGCCAAGGGGAGACCCAGTACTTC. As protein: CASSPFLGSQGETQYF.

This clonotype has just a few counts. The chain carries TRBV4-2 and TRBJ2-3; no reliable D call. This CDR3 contains 15 residues. CDR1 is LGHNA and CDR2 is YNFKEQ in the germline V gene. V shed 0 bases and J shed 3 bases, with 10 bases lying between them. The CDR3 loop is CASSQDNKVTDTQYF. The CDR3 DNA reads TGTGCCAGCAGCCAAGATAATAAAGTTACAGATACGCAGTATTTT.

The chain is built from TRBV11-1 and TRBJ2-1; 11 nucleotides agree with TRBD2. With 6 bases clipped from V and 10 bases from J, the junction kept 8 bases outside the gene matches. This CDR3 contains 14 residues. The V gene's germline CDR1 is SGHAT and CDR2 FQDESV (reference sequence). Here the CDR3 reads CASRSLAGGPEQFF. Here the CDR3 DNA reads TGTGCCAGCAGGAGTTTAGCGGGGGGGCCCGAGCAGTTCTTC.

CDR3: CASRRQTQETQYF. CDR3 in DNA: TGCGCCAGCAGAAGGCAGACCCAAGAGACCCAGTACTTC. This chain connects TRBV5-1 to TRBJ2-5; D gene ambiguous. The CDR3 spans 13 residues. The V and J ends lost 5 bases and 1 base respectively, with 9 bases between them. Germline V CDR1 and CDR2: SGHRS, YFSETQ.

This chain connects TRBV9 to TRBJ2-5; TRBD1 agrees at 9 bases. CDR1 is SGDLS and CDR2 is YYNGEE in the germline V gene. J gave up 5 bases and V 4 bases, and 12 bases lay outside the gene matches. This CDR3 is 16 amino acids long. The CDR3, as DNA: TGTGCCAGCAGCCTGGGACAGGGCTTTGTGGAGGAGACCCAGTACTTC. Protein: CASSLGQGFVEETQYF.

V and J are TRBV29-1 and TRBJ1-1; D uncertain. The CDR3 spans 16 residues. Germline CDR1 and CDR2: SQVTM and ANQGSEA. The germline V and J ends were trimmed by 3 bases and 2 bases, with 19 bases remaining between them. DNA of the CDR3: TGCAGCGTTGAGCCGCGAAGGAGTGTCAAAAACACTGAAGCTTTCTTT. It codes for CSVEPRRSVKNTEAFF.

The chain couples TRBV28 to TRBJ2-2, with TRBD1 matching over 7 bases. Germline assignment: CDR1 MDHEN and CDR2 SYDVKM. The CDR3 contains 16 residues. Trimming removed 6 bases from V and 5 bases from J; junction bases left unmatched: 12. This CDR3 reads CASSYDEGAPTGELFF. CDR3 DNA sequence: TGTGCCAGCAGCTATGATGAGGGGGCTCCAACCGGGGAGCTGTTTTTT.

This chain uses TRBV12-3 or TRBV12-4 with TRBJ2-3, with 8 bases fitting TRBD2. Losses at the gene ends were 5 bases for V and 6 bases for J; bases not matched to a gene: 4. CDR3 length equals 13 residues. CDR3 in DNA: TGTGCCAGCAGTCACCGGGAGGGGGATACGCAGTATTTT. Its translation: CASSHREGDTQYF.

This clonotype was seen a handful of times. The V gene is TRBV6-1, the J gene TRBJ2-7; D perhaps matches TRBD1 (5 bases). V dropped 2 bases and J dropped 3 bases, with 17 bases sitting between them. Germline V gives CDR1 MNHNS, CDR2 SASEGT. CDR3 length: 16 amino acids. Here the CDR3 reads CASSEFRTFEVYEQYF. CDR3 bases: TGTGCCAGCAGTGAATTTCGGACATTCGAGGTCTACGAGCAGTACTTC.

Regarding this clonotype: At one end the junction does not follow the germline gene, possibly because of a read error. This chain uses TRBV5-1 with TRBJ2-5, with 8 bases matching TRBD1. Germline V gene data show CDR1 as SGHRS and CDR2 as YFSETQ. The CDR3 totals 16 residues. The DNA for the CDR3 is TGCGCCAGCAGCTTGGGGACAGGGTTGACCCAAGAGGCCCAGTACTTC. Protein product: CASSLGTGLTQEAQYF.

The V and J genes are TRBV29-1 and TRBJ2-3; TRBD2 aligns across 8 bases. Trimming took 6 bases from V and 1 from J; bases not matched to a gene: 3. This CDR3 spans 13 amino acids. Per germline, CDR1 SQVTM and CDR2 ANQGSEA. For the CDR3, the DNA is TGCAGCGTCCGTAGCGGGGGCACAGATACGCAGTATTTT. It codes for CSVRSGGTDTQYF.

The chain combines TRBV4-3 with TRBJ2-3; TRBD2 matches 11 bases. Germline values: CDR1 LGHNA, CDR2 YSLEER. V lost 0 bases to trimming and J lost 8 bases; unmatched junction nucleotides: 7. CDR3 length: 16 residues. This chain's CDR3 is CASSQETSGSGTTQYF. Written as DNA, the CDR3 is TGCGCCAGCAGCCAAGAAACTAGCGGGAGCGGAACTACGCAGTATTTT.

The chain carries TRBV29-1 and TRBJ1-2; 8 nucleotides match TRBD1. This CDR3 comprises 13 residues. Looked up from germline, CDR1 is SQVTM and CDR2 is ANQGSEA. The ends lost 2 bases at V and 7 bases at J; junction bases unmatched: 6. The CDR3, as DNA: TGCAGCGTTGAAAGGTCAGGGGGCTTTGGCTACACCTTC. Amino acids: CSVERSGGFGYTF.

J is TRBJ2-3 and V is TRBV6-2 or TRBV6-3; a weak D match, TRBD2 (5 bases). The CDR3 has 13 amino acids. Germline CDR1 MNHEY, CDR2 SVGEGT. V lost 7 bases and J 3 bases, leaving 11 bases between the germline ends. CDR3 amino acids: CASKNPGTDTQYF. CDR3 in DNA: TGTGCCAGCAAGAATCCGGGAACAGATACGCAGTATTTT.

In this sample, this clonotype turned up once. The V call is TRBV20-1, the J call TRBJ2-2, with D unclear. There are 15 residues in the CDR3. Germline V lookup: CDR1 DFQATT, CDR2 SNEGSKA (reference sequence). V was cut by 0 bases and J by 1 base, with 9 bases left in between. The chain's CDR3 is CSARDGYRNTGELFF. The CDR3 region has the DNA TGCAGTGCTAGAGATGGGTACAGGAACACCGGGGAGCTGTTTTTT.

This clonotype was detected a few times. V usage is TRBV25-1 and J usage is TRBJ2-3; 7 nucleotides line up with TRBD1. The CDR3 is 16 amino acids. Unmatched junction bases numbered 12, after V lost 5 bases and J lost 4 bases. The germline V gene encodes CDR1 MGHDK and CDR2 SYGVNS. Written as DNA, the CDR3 is TGTGCCAGCAGTAAGACAGGTCCTCAGGGGGCAGATACGCAGTATTTT. The encoded protein is CASSKTGPQGADTQYF.

The genes are TRBV28 and TRBJ2-7, with TRBD1 matching over 7 bases. The DNA end is more similar to TRBJ2-5, so the J call may be wrong. This CDR3 is built from 13 residues. Germline V CDR1 and CDR2: MDHEN, SYDVKM. This CDR3 is CASSNRGIGTQYF. The CDR3 coding sequence is TGTGCCAGCAGTAACAGGGGTATTGGGACCCAGTACTTC.

This clonotype was observed a handful of times. The gene calls are TRBV4-1 and TRBJ2-7; TRBD1 matches 7 bases. From germline, CDR1 is MGHRA and CDR2 YSYEKL. This CDR3 contains 15 residues. Trimming took 2 bases from V and 0 from J; bases not matched to a gene: 4. This CDR3 is CASSQTGASSYEQYF. The CDR3 DNA is TGCGCCAGCAGCCAAACAGGGGCGAGCTCCTACGAGCAGTACTTC.